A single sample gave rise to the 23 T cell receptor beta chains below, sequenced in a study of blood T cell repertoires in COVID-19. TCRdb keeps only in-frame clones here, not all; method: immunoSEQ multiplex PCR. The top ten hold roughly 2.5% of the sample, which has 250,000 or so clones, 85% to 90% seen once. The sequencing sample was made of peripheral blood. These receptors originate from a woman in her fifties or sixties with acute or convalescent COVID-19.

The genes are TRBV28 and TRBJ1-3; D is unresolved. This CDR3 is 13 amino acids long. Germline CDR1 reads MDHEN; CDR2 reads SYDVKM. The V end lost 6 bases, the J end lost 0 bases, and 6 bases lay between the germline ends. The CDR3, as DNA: TGTGCCAGCAGGGGAGACTCTGGAAACACCATATATTTT. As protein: CASRGDSGNTIYF.

CDR3 bases: TGTGCCAGCAGCCCGTATCAGCCCCAGCATTTT. It specifies CASSPYQPQHF. J is TRBJ1-5 and V is TRBV7-8; D remains ambiguous. Germline V CDR1 and CDR2: SGHVS, FQNEAQ. This CDR3 has 11 amino acids. V dropped 5 bases and J dropped 5 bases, with 4 bases sitting between them.

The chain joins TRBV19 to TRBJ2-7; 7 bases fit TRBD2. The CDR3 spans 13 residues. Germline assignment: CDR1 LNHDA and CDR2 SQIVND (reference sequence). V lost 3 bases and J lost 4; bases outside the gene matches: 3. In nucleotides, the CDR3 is TGTGCCAGTAGTATGGGGAGGGAGTACGAGCAGTACTTC. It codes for CASSMGREYEQYF.

Here the CDR3 DNA reads TGTGCCACCCTTGAACGGGGAAAAGAGACCCAGTACTTC. Translating gives CATLERGKETQYF. The chain is built from TRBV7-3 and TRBJ2-5; D is possibly TRBD2 (5 bases). The CDR3 totals 13 residues. Trimming took 10 bases from V and 3 from J, leaving 15 bases between them. Germline lookup yields CDR1 SGHTA and CDR2 FQGTGA.

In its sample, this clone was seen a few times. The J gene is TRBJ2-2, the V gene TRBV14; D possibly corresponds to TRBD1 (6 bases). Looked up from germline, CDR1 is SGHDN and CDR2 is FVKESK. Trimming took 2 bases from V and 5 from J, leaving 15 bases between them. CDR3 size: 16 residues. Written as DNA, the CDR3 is TGTGCCAGCAGCCAACGGCGACAGGCGGCTACCGGGGAGCTGTTTTTT. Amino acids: CASSQRRQAATGELFF.

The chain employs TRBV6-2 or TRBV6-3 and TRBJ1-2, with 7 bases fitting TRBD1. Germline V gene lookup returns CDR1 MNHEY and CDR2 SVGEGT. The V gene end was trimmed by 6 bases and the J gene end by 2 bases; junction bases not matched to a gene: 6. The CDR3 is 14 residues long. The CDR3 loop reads CASSLTGINYGYTF. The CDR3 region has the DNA TGTGCCAGCAGCTTGACAGGGATAAACTATGGCTACACCTTC.

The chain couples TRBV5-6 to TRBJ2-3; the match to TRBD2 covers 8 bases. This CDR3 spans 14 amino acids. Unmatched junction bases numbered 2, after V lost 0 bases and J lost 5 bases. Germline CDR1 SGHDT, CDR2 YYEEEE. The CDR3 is CASSLVAGGDTQYF. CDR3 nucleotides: TGTGCCAGCAGCTTGGTGGCGGGAGGAGATACGCAGTATTTT.

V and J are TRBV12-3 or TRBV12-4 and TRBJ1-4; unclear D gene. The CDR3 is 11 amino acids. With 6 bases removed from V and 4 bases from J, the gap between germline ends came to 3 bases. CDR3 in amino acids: CASSHNEKLFF. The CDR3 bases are TGTGCCAGCAGCCATAATGAAAAACTGTTTTTT.

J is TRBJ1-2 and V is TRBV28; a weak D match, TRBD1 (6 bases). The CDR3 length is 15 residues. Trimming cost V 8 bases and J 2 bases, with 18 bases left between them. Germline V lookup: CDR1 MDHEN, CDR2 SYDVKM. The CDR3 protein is CASQGGDTFNYGYTF. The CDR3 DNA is TGTGCCAGCCAAGGTGGGGACACATTCAACTATGGCTACACCTTC.

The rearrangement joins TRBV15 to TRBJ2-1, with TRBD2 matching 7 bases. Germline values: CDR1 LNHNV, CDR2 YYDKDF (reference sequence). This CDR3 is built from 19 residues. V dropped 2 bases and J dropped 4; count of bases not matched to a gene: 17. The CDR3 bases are TGTGCCACCAGCAGAACCGCCTCGGGTTGGCTAGCGGATTACAATGAGCAGTTCTTC. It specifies CATSRTASGWLADYNEQFF.

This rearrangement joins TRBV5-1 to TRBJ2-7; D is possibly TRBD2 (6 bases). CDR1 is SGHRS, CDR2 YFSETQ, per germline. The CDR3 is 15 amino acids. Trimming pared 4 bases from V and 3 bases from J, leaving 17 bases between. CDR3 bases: TGCGCCAGCAGCCAGACCCCGGACTACCTCTACGAGCAGTACTTC. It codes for CASSQTPDYLYEQYF.

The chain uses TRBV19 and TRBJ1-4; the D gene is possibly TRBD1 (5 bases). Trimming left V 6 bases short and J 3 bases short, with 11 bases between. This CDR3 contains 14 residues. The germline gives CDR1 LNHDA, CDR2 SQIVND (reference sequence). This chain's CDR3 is CASSVAGANEKLFF. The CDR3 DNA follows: TGTGCCAGTAGCGTGGCGGGGGCTAATGAAAAACTGTTTTTT.

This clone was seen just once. This chain's CDR3 is CASSVDRGEAFF. CDR3 nucleotide sequence: TGTGCCAGCAGCGTAGATCGGGGGGAAGCTTTCTTT. The rearrangement uses TRBV9 and TRBJ1-1; D is possibly TRBD1 (5 bases). V was cut by 0 bases and J by 8 bases, with 8 bases left in between. Germline V lookup: CDR1 SGDLS, CDR2 YYNGEE. CDR3 length: 12 residues.

CDR3 residues: CASSPQGINYGYTF. The CDR3 DNA follows: TGTGCCAGCTCACCGCAGGGGATTAACTATGGCTACACCTTC. V is TRBV18 and J is TRBJ1-2; the D gene is possibly TRBD1 (6 bases). This CDR3 comprises 14 residues. The V gene's germline CDR1 is KGHSH and CDR2 LQKENI. Trimming pared 3 bases from V and 1 base from J, leaving 9 bases between.

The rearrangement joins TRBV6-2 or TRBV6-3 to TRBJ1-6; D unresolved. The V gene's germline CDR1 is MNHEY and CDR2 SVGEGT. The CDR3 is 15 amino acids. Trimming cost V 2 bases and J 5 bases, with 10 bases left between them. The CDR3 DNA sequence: TGTGCCAGCAGTTACGTCCAGACTAATAATTCACCCCTCCACTTT. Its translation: CASSYVQTNNSPLHF.

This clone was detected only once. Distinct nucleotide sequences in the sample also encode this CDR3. CDR3 sequence reads: CSVRTGNQPQHF. Written as DNA, the CDR3 is TGCAGCGTCCGGACAGGGAATCAGCCCCAGCATTTT. The chain recombines TRBV29-1 with TRBJ1-5; TRBD1 matches 8 bases. Germline assignment: CDR1 SQVTM and CDR2 ANQGSEA. This CDR3 is 12 amino acids long. The junction had 2 bases not matched to a gene; V was cut back by 6 bases and J by 4 bases.

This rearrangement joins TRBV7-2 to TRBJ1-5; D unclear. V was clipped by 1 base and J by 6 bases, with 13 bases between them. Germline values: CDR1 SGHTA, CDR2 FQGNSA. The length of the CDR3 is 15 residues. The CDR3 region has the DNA TGTGCCAGCAGCTTAGGAGGCGGGTCCTTTCAGCCCCAGCATTTT. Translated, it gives CASSLGGGSFQPQHF.

Here the CDR3 reads CASSQDLSVAGVGATDTQYF. In DNA, the CDR3 is TGTGCCAGCAGCCAAGATTTATCGGTGGCGGGAGTGGGGGCCACAGATACGCAGTATTTT. V usage is TRBV3-1 (or the pseudogene TRBV3-2) and J usage is TRBJ2-3, with D maybe TRBD2 (7 bases). Germline CDR1 reads LGHDT; CDR2 reads YNNKEL (reference sequence). Trimming removed 0 bases at V and 2 bases at J, with 24 bases between. The CDR3 is 20 residues long.

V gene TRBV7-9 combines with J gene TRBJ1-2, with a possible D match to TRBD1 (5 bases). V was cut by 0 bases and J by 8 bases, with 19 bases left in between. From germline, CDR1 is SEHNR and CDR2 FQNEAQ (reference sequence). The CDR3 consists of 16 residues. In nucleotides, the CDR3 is TGTGCCAGCAGCTTAGCCCGCCAAGTGCCAGGGAAGGGCTACACCTTC. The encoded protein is CASSLARQVPGKGYTF.

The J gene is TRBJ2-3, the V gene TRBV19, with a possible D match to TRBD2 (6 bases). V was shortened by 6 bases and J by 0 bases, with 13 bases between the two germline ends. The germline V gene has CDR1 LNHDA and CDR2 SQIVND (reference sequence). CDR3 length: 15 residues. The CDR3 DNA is TGTGCCAGTAGGCTTACTAGCACAAGCACAGATACGCAGTATTTT. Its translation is CASRLTSTSTDTQYF.

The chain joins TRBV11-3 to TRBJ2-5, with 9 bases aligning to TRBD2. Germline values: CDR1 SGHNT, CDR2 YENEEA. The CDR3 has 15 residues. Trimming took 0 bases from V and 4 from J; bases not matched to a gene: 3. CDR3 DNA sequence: TGTGCCAGCAGCTTAGAGGGACTAGCCGGAGAGACCCAGTACTTC. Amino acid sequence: CASSLEGLAGETQYF.

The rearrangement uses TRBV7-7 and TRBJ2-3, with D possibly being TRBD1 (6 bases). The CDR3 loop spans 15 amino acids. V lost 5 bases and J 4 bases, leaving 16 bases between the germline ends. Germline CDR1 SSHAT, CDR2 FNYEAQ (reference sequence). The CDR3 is CASSPRLGTPDTQYF. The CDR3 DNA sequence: TGTGCCAGCAGCCCTCGGCTGGGGACACCAGATACGCAGTATTTT.

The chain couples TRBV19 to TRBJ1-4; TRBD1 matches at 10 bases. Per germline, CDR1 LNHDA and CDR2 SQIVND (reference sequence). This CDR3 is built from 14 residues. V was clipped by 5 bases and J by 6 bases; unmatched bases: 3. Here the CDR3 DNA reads TGTGCCAGTAGTCCGGGACAGGGGCATGAAAAACTGTTTTTT. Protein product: CASSPGQGHEKLFF.